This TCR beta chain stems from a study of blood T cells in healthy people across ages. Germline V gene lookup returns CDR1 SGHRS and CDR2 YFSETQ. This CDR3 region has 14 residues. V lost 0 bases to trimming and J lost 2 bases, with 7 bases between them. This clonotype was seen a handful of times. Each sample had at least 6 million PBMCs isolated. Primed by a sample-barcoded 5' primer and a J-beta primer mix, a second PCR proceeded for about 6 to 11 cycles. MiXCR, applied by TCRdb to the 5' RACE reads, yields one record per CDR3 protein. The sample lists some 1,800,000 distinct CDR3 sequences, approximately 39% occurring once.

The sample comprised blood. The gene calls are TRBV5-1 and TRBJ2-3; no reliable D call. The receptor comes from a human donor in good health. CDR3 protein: CASSLASLTDTQYF. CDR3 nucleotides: TGCGCCAGCAGCTTGGCCTCCCTCACAGATACGCAGTATTTT. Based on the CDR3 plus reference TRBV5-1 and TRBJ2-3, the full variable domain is KAGVTQTPRYLIKTRGQQVTLSCSPISGHRSVSWYQQTPGQGLQFLFEYFSETQRNKGNFPGRFSGRQFSNSRSEMNVSTLELGDSALYLCASSLASLTDTQYFGPGTRLTVL.